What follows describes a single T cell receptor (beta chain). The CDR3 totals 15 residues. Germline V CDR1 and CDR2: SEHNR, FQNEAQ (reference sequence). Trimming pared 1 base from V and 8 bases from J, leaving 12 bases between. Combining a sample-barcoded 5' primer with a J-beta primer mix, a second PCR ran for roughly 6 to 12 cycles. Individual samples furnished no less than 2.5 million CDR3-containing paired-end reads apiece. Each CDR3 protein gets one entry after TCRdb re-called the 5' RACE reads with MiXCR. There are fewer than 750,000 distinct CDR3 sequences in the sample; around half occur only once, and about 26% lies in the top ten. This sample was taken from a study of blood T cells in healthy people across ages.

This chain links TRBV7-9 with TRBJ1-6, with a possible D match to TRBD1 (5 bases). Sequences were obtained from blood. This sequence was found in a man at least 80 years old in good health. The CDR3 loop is CASSLVGGDHSPLHF. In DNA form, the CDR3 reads TGTGCCAGCAGCTTAGTAGGCGGGGACCATTCACCCCTCCACTTT.